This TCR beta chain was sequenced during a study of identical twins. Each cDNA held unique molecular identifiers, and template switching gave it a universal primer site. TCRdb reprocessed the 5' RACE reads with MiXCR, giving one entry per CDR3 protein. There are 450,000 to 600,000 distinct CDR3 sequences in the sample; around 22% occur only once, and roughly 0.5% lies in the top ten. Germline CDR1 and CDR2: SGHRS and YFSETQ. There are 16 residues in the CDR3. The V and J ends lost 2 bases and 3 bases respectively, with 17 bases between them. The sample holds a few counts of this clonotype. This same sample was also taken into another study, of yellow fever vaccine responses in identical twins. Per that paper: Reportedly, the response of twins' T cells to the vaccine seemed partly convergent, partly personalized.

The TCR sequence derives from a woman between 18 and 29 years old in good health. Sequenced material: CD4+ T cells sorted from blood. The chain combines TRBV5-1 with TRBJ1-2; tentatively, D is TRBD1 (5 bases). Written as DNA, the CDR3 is TGCGCCAGCAGCTTATTATCAGGGCCGGCCTACTATGGCTACACCTTC. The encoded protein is CASSLLSGPAYYGYTF.